The 8 T cell receptor beta chains given below trace back to one sample, sequenced in a study of blood T cell repertoires in COVID-19. TCRdb's copy holds only in-frame clones and misses some; the assay was immunoSEQ multiplex PCR. This sample has a few hundred thousand clones, with 85% to 90% found just once. The sample taken for sequencing was peripheral blood. These receptors originate from a woman aged 50 to 60 with COVID-19, enrolled during active disease.

The chain is built from TRBV5-4 and TRBJ2-5; weak D call: TRBD2 (6 bases). The CDR3 length is 14 residues. In germline, CDR1 is SGHNT, CDR2 YYREEE (reference sequence). V lost 3 bases and J lost 4, with 13 bases in between. The CDR3 loop reads CASSSGARGETQYF. CDR3 sequence (DNA): TGTGCCAGCAGCTCGGGAGCCCGGGGAGAGACCCAGTACTTC.

This clone showed up just once. The chain has TRBV6-5 and TRBJ1-2, with D perhaps TRBD1 (6 bases). V was clipped by 7 bases and J by 0 bases, with 9 bases between them. Looked up from germline, CDR1 is MNHEY and CDR2 is SVGAGI. The CDR3 runs to 13 residues. CDR3 sequence: CASIRTANYGYTF. The DNA for the CDR3 is TGTGCCAGCATCCGGACAGCTAACTATGGCTACACCTTC.

J is TRBJ1-5 and V is TRBV12-3 or TRBV12-4; D gene uncertain. Trimming took 8 bases from V and 9 from J, leaving 8 bases between them. The CDR3 covers 10 residues. CDR3 nucleotides: TGTGCCAGCGGGCTACGGCCCCAGCATTTT. Protein sequence: CASGLRPQHF.

V usage is TRBV19 and J usage is TRBJ2-6; D might be TRBD2 (5 bases). Germline values: CDR1 LNHDA, CDR2 SQIVND (reference sequence). The V gene lost 5 bases and the J gene lost 1 base, with 6 bases spanning the gap. The CDR3 contains 14 residues. CDR3 nucleotides: TGTGCCAGTAGTCGAGGGTCTGGGGCCAACGTCCTGACTTTC. It specifies CASSRGSGANVLTF.

Only one count was recorded for this clone. This chain joins TRBV5-1 and TRBJ1-1; 11 nucleotides line up with TRBD1. V gave up 5 bases and J gave up 8 bases; unmatched junction bases: 5. Germline V gene data show CDR1 as SGHRS and CDR2 as YFSETQ. The CDR3 has 13 amino acids. This chain's CDR3 is CASRRTGGLEAFF. The CDR3 nucleotides read TGCGCCAGCAGAAGGACAGGGGGCTTAGAAGCTTTCTTT.

The chain employs TRBV29-1 and TRBJ1-1, with D possibly being TRBD1 (5 bases). The CDR3 extends over 13 amino acids. Germline CDR1 is SQVTM and CDR2 is ANQGSEA. V was trimmed by 2 bases and J by 2 bases, leaving 9 bases between them. Here the CDR3 reads CSVEWQGNTEAFF. Written as DNA, the CDR3 is TGCAGCGTTGAATGGCAGGGCAACACTGAAGCTTTCTTT.

The chain is built from TRBV3-1 (or the pseudogene TRBV3-2) and TRBJ2-6; TRBD1 is a possible D gene (6 bases). The ends were cut back, 4 bases at V and 0 bases at J, with 16 bases in the middle. CDR1 LGHDT and CDR2 YNNKEL come from the germline V gene (reference sequence). The CDR3 is 18 residues long. The DNA for the CDR3 is TGTGCCAGCAGCCTTGGCCTACAGGGACCCTCTGGGGCCAACGTCCTGACTTTC. It yields the protein CASSLGLQGPSGANVLTF.

DNA for the CDR3: TGTGCCACCAGTCGTACAGCTAACTATGGCTACACCTTC. It translates to CATSRTANYGYTF. The V call is TRBV24-1, the J call TRBJ1-2; D unresolved. The germline V gene has CDR1 KGHDR and CDR2 SFDVKD. V was pared by 6 bases and J by 0 bases, with 7 bases between. This CDR3 contains 13 residues.